This T cell receptor (beta chain) was profiled in a study of Graves' ophthalmopathy and Graves' hyperthyroidism. Study outcomes and limitations: With 70.59% sensitivity and about 72% specificity, the model predicted ophthalmopathy progression.

Using RNA transcripts, the TCR beta CDR3 regions were amplified. Amplification began with first-round RT-PCR using HTBI primers, then second-round multiplex PCR was performed. TCRdb recomputed calls from the multiplex PCR reads with MiXCR, one row per CDR3 protein. The sample holds around 600,000 distinct CDR3 sequences, about two fifths seen once. In regard to this clonotype: What it recognizes is unknown.

The V gene's germline CDR1 is SQVTM and CDR2 ANQGSEA. V lost 7 bases and J lost 5, with 20 bases in between. The CDR3 is 14 residues long. PBMCs stemmed from around 9 ml of fresh peripheral blood. The TCR was taken from an adult man with Graves' ophthalmopathy. The sample taken for sequencing was peripheral blood. The chain joins TRBV29-1 to TRBJ2-5; perhaps TRBD2 as D (5 bases). The CDR3 sequence is CSATLRTGIETQYF. The CDR3 coding sequence is TGCAGCGCCACGCTCAGGACCGGGATTGAGACCCAGTACTTC.